The 21 T cell receptor beta chains listed next were all sequenced from one sample in a study of shared clonotypes between healthy human individuals. Profiling relied on immunoSEQ multiplex PCR, and the TCRdb table lists in-frame clones only, not all of them. The profile shows 550,000 to 700,000 clones, roughly 73% of them singletons. The sequenced sample was memory CD4+ T cells sorted from blood. Subset indicated: CD45RA-negative fraction. The receptors shown here come from a woman aged 30 to 39 in good health.

The chain has TRBV27 and TRBJ1-5; D is uncertain. The CDR3 length is 14 residues. V was clipped by 5 bases and J by 3 bases, with 11 bases between them. Germline CDR1 and CDR2: MNHEY and SMNVEV (reference sequence). In DNA form, the CDR3 reads TGTGCCAGCAGTAGGACGGGCTACAATCAGCCCCAGCATTTT. It specifies CASSRTGYNQPQHF.

The chain carries TRBV10-1 and TRBJ1-2, with a possible D match to TRBD1 (6 bases). The germline gives CDR1 WNHNN, CDR2 SYGVQD (reference sequence). There are 14 residues in the CDR3. V was trimmed by 6 bases and J by 4 bases, leaving 15 bases between them. CDR3 sequence: CASSPRGTTYGYTF. The CDR3 DNA is TGCGCCAGCAGCCCTAGGGGGACTACCTATGGCTACACCTTC.

CDR3 nucleotide sequence: TGCGCCAGCAGCTCAGGGACCGGTAGAGCTTTCTTT. This gives the protein CASSSGTGRAFF. The rearrangement links TRBV5-1 to TRBJ1-1; maybe TRBD1 (5 bases). In germline, CDR1 is SGHRS, CDR2 YFSETQ. V shed 3 bases and J shed 10 bases, with 13 bases lying between them. The CDR3 has 12 residues.

V and J are TRBV7-9 and TRBJ1-1; D is undetermined. CDR3 length equals 14 residues. Germline V CDR1 and CDR2: SEHNR, FQNEAQ (reference sequence). Trimming removed 1 base at V and 0 bases at J, with 6 bases between. CDR3 bases: TGTGCCAGCAGCTTAGTACGGATGAACACTGAAGCTTTCTTT. As protein: CASSLVRMNTEAFF.

This clone was recorded many times. The rearrangement links TRBV6-5 to TRBJ2-5, with 7 bases identical to TRBD1. In germline, CDR1 is MNHEY, CDR2 SVGAGI. Trimming at V came to 6 bases and at J to 5 bases, leaving 9 bases not matched to a gene. This CDR3 is built from 14 residues. DNA of the CDR3: TGTGCCAGCAGCTCGACAGGGTGGGGGGAGACCCAGTACTTC. This sequence encodes CASSSTGWGETQYF.

The chain has TRBV18 and TRBJ1-5; D is perhaps TRBD1 (5 bases). Trimming cost V 3 bases and J 0 bases, with 15 bases left between them. This CDR3 has 17 amino acids. Germline CDR1 is KGHSH and CDR2 is LQKENI. The CDR3 spells CASSPRGTGGSNQPQHF. The CDR3 DNA reads as TGTGCCAGCTCACCTAGAGGGACGGGCGGTAGCAATCAGCCCCAGCATTTT. The full variable domain, completed using reference TRBV18 and TRBJ1-5, is NAGVMQNPRHLVRRRGQEARLRCSPMKGHSHVYWYRQLPEEGLKFMVYLQKENIIDESGMPKERFSAEFPKEGPSILRIQQVVRGDSAAYFCASSPRGTGGSNQPQHFGDGTRLSIL.

This chain links TRBV28 with TRBJ1-1; perhaps TRBD1 as D (5 bases). Trimming removed 7 bases from V and 2 bases from J, with 8 bases in between. Germline CDR1 and CDR2: MDHEN and SYDVKM. This CDR3 comprises 12 residues. The CDR3, as DNA: TGTGCCAGCAACGACAGCAACACTGAAGCTTTCTTT. It yields the protein CASNDSNTEAFF.

A few counts support this clone. V usage is TRBV7-2 and J usage is TRBJ2-7; the D is unclear. V lost 5 bases to trimming and J lost 6 bases, with 14 bases between them. The CDR3 is 13 amino acids. Germline loops: CDR1 SGHTA, CDR2 FQGNSA. This CDR3 reads CASSPGPTVEQYF. The CDR3 bases are TGTGCCAGCAGCCCAGGACCAACGGTCGAGCAGTACTTC.

Points on this clone: Other DNA sequences from this sample encode an identical CDR3 as well. The chain couples TRBV5-1 to TRBJ2-3, with D unclear. The CDR3 has 16 amino acids. CDR1 and CDR2 from the germline V gene are SGHRS and YFSETQ. Trimming stripped 0 bases from V and 2 bases from J, with 13 bases between. The CDR3 region is CASSLEGRADTDTQYF. Here the CDR3 DNA reads TGCGCCAGCAGCTTGGAGGGCAGAGCAGACACAGATACGCAGTATTTT. Drawing the rest from reference TRBV5-1 and TRBJ2-3, the complete variable domain is KAGVTQTPRYLIKTRGQQVTLSCSPISGHRSVSWYQQTPGQGLQFLFEYFSETQRNKGNFPGRFSGRQFSNSRSEMNVSTLELGDSALYLCASSLEGRADTDTQYFGPGTRLTVL.

CDR3 amino acids: CASSPLASGIVNEQFF. CDR3 DNA: TGTGCCAGCAGCCCCCTAGCTAGCGGGATTGTGAATGAGCAGTTCTTC. The chain links TRBV7-2 to TRBJ2-1; 9 nucleotides line up with TRBD2. The CDR3 is 16 amino acids. The V gene end was trimmed by 5 bases and the J gene end by 7 bases; junction bases not matched to a gene: 12. The V gene's germline CDR1 is SGHTA and CDR2 FQGNSA.

The gene calls are TRBV6-6 and TRBJ1-4; 9 bases agree with TRBD1. The CDR3 contains 15 residues. Germline values: CDR1 MNHNY, CDR2 SVGAGI (reference sequence). V trimming: 6 bases; J trimming: 5 bases; junction bases outside the gene matches: 7. CDR3 nucleotide sequence: TGTGCCAGCAGGGTGACCGGGACAGGGAATGAAAAACTGTTTTTT. Its translation is CASRVTGTGNEKLFF.

This clone was seen a few times. The chain uses TRBV5-4 and TRBJ1-1, with D hard to call. Germline CDR1 is SGHNT and CDR2 is YYREEE (reference sequence). V dropped 5 bases and J dropped 5 bases, with 13 bases sitting between them. CDR3 length: 13 residues. The CDR3 DNA reads as TGTGCCAGCAGTTGGGAACCGGGAACTGAAGCTTTCTTT. Encoded protein: CASSWEPGTEAFF.

The rearrangement links TRBV28 to TRBJ1-2, with 9 bases fitting TRBD1. Trimming at V came to 6 bases and at J to 7 bases, leaving 3 bases not matched to a gene. CDR3 length: 12 residues. Germline loops: CDR1 MDHEN, CDR2 SYDVKM. This CDR3 reads CASSRDRVGYTF. The CDR3 DNA reads as TGTGCCAGCAGCCGGGACAGGGTTGGCTACACCTTC.

The J gene is TRBJ1-1, the V gene TRBV5-4; perhaps TRBD1 as D (6 bases). This CDR3 is 15 amino acids long. Germline CDR1 and CDR2: SGHNT and YYREEE (reference sequence). V was cut by 4 bases and J by 3 bases, with 16 bases left in between. Written as DNA, the CDR3 is TGTGCCAGCAGCAGTACAGGGAGGTCTCACACTGAAGCTTTCTTT. Translated: CASSSTGRSHTEAFF.

This clone was seen once. The rearrangement uses TRBV5-8 and TRBJ1-1; no reliable D call. This CDR3 has 14 amino acids. Germline V gene sequence: CDR1 SGHTS, CDR2 YDEGEE. V lost 1 base to trimming and J lost 1 base, with 8 bases between them. For the CDR3, the DNA is TGTGCCAGCAGCTTGTTATGGGGGAACACTGAAGCTTTCTTT. Protein product: CASSLLWGNTEAFF.

The V gene is TRBV5-4, the J gene TRBJ2-5; D is unclear. This CDR3 is 13 amino acids long. Germline V gene lookup returns CDR1 SGHNT and CDR2 YYREEE (reference sequence). The V and J ends lost 3 bases and 3 bases respectively, with 9 bases between them. The CDR3 nucleotides are TGTGCCAGCAGCTCCCGGCCCAAAGAGACCCAGTACTTC. It specifies CASSSRPKETQYF.

V gene TRBV5-1 combines with J gene TRBJ2-2, with 7 bases lining up with TRBD1. The length of the CDR3 is 16 residues. CDR1 and CDR2 (germline): SGHRS, YFSETQ. Losses at the gene ends were 4 bases for V and 5 bases for J; bases not matched to a gene: 11. The CDR3 loop reads CASSIRQGSGTGELFF. The CDR3 region has the DNA TGCGCCAGCAGCATTAGACAGGGATCAGGAACCGGGGAGCTGTTTTTT.

As regards this clone: This sample also contains other DNA sequences that code for the same CDR3. The chain is built from TRBV29-1 and TRBJ2-1; the match to TRBD2 covers 10 bases. Germline assignment: CDR1 SQVTM and CDR2 ANQGSEA. The trim removed 6 bases at V and 5 bases at J, leaving 4 bases unmatched. This CDR3 has 13 residues. CDR3 DNA: TGCAGCGTAACCGGGACTAGCGACAATGAGCAGTTCTTC. Protein product: CSVTGTSDNEQFF.

The J gene is TRBJ2-1, the V gene TRBV13; 12 bases line up with TRBD2. J was trimmed by 16 bases and V by 0 bases; bases with no gene match: 10. The CDR3 runs to 15 residues. Germline assignment: CDR1 PRHDT and CDR2 FYEKMQ (reference sequence). DNA for the CDR3: TGTGCCAGCAGCTTAGGACTAGCGGGAGGAAGGGGAAAATTCTTC. Its translation is CASSLGLAGGRGKFF. The variable domain in full, completed from reference TRBV13 and TRBJ2-1, reads AAGVIQSPRHLIKEKRETATLKCYPIPRHDTVYWYQQGPGQDPQFLISFYEKMQSDKGSIPDRFSAQQFSDYHSELNMSSLELGDSALYFCASSLGLAGGRGKFFGPGTRLTVL.

This chain links TRBV5-1 with TRBJ2-2; D uncertain. Germline V CDR1 and CDR2: SGHRS, YFSETQ. Trimming took off 6 bases at V and 0 bases at J, with 12 bases between the two ends. This CDR3 comprises 15 residues. The CDR3 DNA is TGCGCCAGCAATGGAAAACCAGCGAACACCGGGGAGCTGTTTTTT. Translated: CASNGKPANTGELFF.

This clone was counted only a few times. This chain uses TRBV11-2 with TRBJ2-7, with 7 bases identical to TRBD2. Germline lookup yields CDR1 SGHAT and CDR2 FQNNGV. There are 15 residues in the CDR3. The trim removed 5 bases at V and 2 bases at J, leaving 9 bases unmatched. The CDR3: CASSPPVGGAYEQYF. As DNA, the CDR3 is TGTGCCAGCAGCCCGCCGGTTGGGGGGGCCTACGAGCAGTACTTC. Supplemented by reference TRBV11-2 and TRBJ2-7, the full variable domain reads EAGVAQSPRYKIIEKRQSVAFWCNPISGHATLYWYQQILGQGPKLLIQFQNNGVVDDSQLPKDRFSAERLKGVDSTLKIQPAKLEDSAVYLCASSPPVGGAYEQYFGPGTRLTVT.